This T cell receptor (beta chain) was profiled in a study of response to subunit inactivated influenza vaccine. Study observations and caveats: There was a suggestion from the authors that each seasonal influenza vaccination recruits few new T cells.

TCRdb ran MiXCR on the RT-PCR reads and lists one entry per CDR3 protein. The table records some 500,000 distinct CDR3 sequences, about 25% of them present only once. There are a few counts of this clonotype. Antigen specificity is unknown. The CDR3 has 15 amino acids. V lost 3 bases, J lost 5 bases, and 14 bases lay in between. The sample in question was CD4+ T cells sorted from PBMCs, obtained roughly 5 days after vaccination. The TCR originated in a man between 45 and 60 years old who received an inactivated influenza vaccine. The chain recombines TRBV12-3 or TRBV12-4 with TRBJ1-5, with a weak D call TRBD1 (5 bases). Here the CDR3 DNA reads TGTGCCAGCAGTTTTAGGCAGGGCCGTCATCAGCCCCAGCATTTT. Amino acid sequence: CASSFRQGRHQPQHF.